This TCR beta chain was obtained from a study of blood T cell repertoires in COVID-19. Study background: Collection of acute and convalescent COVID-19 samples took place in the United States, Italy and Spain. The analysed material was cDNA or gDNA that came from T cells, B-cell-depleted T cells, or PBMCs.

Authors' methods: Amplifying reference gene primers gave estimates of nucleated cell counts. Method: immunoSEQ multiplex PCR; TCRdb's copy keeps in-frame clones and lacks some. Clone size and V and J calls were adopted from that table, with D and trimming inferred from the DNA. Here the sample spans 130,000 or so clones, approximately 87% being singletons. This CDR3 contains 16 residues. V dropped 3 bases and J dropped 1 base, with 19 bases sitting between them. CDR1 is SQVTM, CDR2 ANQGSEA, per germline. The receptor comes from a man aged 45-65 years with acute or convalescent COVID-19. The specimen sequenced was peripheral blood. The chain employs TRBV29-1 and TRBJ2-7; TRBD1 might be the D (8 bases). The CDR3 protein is CSVDGLGDRSSYEQYF. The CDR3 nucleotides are TGCAGCGTTGATGGACTAGGGGACAGGAGTTCCTACGAGCAGTACTTC.